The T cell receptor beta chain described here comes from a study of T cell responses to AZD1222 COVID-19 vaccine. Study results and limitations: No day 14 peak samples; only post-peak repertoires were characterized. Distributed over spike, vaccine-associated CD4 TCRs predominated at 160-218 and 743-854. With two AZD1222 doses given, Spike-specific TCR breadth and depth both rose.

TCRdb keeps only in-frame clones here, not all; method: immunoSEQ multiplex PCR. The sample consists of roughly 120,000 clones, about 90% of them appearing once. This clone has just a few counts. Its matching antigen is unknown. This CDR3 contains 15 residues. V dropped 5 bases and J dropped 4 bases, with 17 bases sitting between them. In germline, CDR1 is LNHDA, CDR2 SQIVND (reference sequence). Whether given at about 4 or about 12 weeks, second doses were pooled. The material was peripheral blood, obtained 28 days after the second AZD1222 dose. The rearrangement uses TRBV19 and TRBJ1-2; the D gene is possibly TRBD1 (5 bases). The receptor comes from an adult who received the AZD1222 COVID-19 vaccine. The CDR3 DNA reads TGTGCCAGTAGTTCCCCCGGGACCGCGGTCTATGGCTACACCTTC. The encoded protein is CASSSPGTAVYGYTF.